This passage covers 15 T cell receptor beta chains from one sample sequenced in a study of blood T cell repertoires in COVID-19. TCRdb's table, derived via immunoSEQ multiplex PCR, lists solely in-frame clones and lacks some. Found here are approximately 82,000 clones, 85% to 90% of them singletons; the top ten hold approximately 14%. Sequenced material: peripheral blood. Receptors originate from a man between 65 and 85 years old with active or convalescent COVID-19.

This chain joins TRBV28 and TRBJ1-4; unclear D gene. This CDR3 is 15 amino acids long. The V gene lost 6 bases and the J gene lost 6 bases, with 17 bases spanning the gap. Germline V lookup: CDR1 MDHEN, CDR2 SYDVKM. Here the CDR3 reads CASSFSGPSDEKLFF. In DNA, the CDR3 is TGTGCCAGCAGCTTTTCAGGCCCCTCTGATGAAAAACTGTTTTTT. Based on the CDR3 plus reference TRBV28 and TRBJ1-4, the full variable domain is DVKVTQSSRYLVKRTGEKVFLECVQDMDHENMFWYRQDPGLGLRLIYFSYDVKMKEKGDIPEGYSVSREKKERFSLILESASTNQTSMYLCASSFSGPSDEKLFFGSGTQLSVL.

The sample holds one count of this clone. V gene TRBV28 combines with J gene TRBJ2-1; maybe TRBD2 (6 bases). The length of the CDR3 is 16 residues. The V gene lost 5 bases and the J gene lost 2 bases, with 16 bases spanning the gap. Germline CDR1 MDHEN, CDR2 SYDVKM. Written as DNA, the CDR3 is TGTGCCAGCAGTCCCTCCCACGGGGGAGCCTACAATGAGCAGTTCTTC. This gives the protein CASSPSHGGAYNEQFF.

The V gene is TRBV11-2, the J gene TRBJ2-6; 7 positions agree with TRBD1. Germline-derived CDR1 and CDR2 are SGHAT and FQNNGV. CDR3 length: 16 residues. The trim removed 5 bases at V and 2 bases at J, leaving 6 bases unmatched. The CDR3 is CASSKYRGPGANVLTF. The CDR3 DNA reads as TGTGCCAGCAGCAAATACAGGGGCCCTGGGGCCAACGTCCTGACTTTC.

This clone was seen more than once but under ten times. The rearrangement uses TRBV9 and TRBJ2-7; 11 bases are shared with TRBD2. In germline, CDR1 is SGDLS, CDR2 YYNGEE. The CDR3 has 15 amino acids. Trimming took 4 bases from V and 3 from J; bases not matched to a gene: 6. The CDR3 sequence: CASSMGLAELYEQYF. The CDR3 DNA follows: TGTGCCAGCAGCATGGGACTAGCGGAACTCTACGAGCAGTACTTC. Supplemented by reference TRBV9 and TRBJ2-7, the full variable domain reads DSGVTQTPKHLITATGQRVTLRCSPRSGDLSVYWYQQSLDQGLQFLIQYYNGEERAKGNILERFSAQQFPDLHSELNLSSLELGDSALYFCASSMGLAELYEQYFGPGTRLTVT.

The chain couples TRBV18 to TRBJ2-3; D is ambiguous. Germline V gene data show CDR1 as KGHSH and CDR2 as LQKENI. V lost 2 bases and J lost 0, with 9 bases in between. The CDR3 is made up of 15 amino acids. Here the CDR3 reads CASSPAEISTDTQYF. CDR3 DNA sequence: TGTGCCAGCTCACCAGCGGAAATTAGCACAGATACGCAGTATTTT.

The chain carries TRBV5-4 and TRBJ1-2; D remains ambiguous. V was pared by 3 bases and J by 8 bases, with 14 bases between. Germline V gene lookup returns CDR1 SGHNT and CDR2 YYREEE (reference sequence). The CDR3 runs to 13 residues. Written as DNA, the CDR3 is TGTGCCAGCAGCTCCTTCGTGGGAGTGGGCTACACCTTC. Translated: CASSSFVGVGYTF.

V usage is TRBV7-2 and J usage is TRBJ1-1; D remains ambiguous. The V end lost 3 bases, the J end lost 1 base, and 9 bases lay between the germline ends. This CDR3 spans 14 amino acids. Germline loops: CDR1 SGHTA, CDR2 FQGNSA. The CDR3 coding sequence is TGTGCCAGCAGCTTCGAACAGAAGAACACTGAAGCTTTCTTT. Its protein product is CASSFEQKNTEAFF.

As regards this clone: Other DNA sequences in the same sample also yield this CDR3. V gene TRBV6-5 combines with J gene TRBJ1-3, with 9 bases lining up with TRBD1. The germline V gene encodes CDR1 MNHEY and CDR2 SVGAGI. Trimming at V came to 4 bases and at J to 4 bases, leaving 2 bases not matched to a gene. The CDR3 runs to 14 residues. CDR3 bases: TGTGCCAGCAGTTCGGGGACAGGGGGAAACACCATATATTTT. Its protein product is CASSSGTGGNTIYF.

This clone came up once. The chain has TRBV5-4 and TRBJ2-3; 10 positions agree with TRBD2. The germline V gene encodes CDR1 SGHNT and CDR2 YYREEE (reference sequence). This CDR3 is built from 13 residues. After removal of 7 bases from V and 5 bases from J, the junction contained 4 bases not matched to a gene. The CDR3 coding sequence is TGTGCCAGCTCACTAGCGGGACAAGATACGCAGTATTTT. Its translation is CASSLAGQDTQYF.

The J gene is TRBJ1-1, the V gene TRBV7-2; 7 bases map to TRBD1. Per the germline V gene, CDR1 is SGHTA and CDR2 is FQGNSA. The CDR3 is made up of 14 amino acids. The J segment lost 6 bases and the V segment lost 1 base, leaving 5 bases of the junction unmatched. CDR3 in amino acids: CASSLEGTVAEAFF. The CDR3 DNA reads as TGTGCCAGCAGCTTAGAAGGGACAGTGGCTGAAGCTTTCTTT.

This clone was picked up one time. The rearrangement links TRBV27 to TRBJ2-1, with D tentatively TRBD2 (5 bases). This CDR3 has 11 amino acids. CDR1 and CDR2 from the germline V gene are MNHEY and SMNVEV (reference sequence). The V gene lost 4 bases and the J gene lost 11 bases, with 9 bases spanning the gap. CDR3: CASSYGLQQFF. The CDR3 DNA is TGTGCCAGCAGTTACGGACTCCAGCAGTTCTTC.

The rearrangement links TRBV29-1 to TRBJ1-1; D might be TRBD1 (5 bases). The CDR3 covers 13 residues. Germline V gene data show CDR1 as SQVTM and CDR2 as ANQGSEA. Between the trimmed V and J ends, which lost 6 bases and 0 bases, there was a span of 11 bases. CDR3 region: CSVAGTLNTEAFF. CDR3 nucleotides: TGCAGCGTCGCCGGGACTCTGAACACTGAAGCTTTCTTT.

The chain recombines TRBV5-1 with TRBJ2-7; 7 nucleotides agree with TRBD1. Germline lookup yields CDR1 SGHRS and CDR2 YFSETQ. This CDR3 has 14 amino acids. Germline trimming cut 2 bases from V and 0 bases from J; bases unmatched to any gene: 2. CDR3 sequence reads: CASSFTGDSYEQYF. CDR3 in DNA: TGCGCCAGCAGCTTCACAGGGGACTCCTACGAGCAGTACTTC.

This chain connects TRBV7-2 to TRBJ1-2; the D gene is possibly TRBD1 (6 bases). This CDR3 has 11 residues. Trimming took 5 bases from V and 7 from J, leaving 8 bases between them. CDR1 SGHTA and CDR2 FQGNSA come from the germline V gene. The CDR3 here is CASSLRGGYTF. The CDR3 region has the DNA TGTGCCAGCAGCCTCAGGGGTGGCTACACCTTC. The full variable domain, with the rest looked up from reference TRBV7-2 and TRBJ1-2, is GAGVSQSPSNKVTEKGKDVELRCDPISGHTALYWYRQSLGQGLEFLIYFQGNSAPDKSGLPSDRFSAERTGGSVSTLTIQRTQQEDSAVYLCASSLRGGYTFGSGTRLTVV.

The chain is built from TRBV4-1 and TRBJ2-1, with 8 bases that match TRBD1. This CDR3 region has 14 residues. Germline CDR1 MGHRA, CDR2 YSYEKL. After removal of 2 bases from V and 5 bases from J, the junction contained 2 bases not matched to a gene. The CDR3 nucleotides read TGCGCCAGCAGCCAAATGGACAGGGACAATGAGCAGTTCTTC. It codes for CASSQMDRDNEQFF.